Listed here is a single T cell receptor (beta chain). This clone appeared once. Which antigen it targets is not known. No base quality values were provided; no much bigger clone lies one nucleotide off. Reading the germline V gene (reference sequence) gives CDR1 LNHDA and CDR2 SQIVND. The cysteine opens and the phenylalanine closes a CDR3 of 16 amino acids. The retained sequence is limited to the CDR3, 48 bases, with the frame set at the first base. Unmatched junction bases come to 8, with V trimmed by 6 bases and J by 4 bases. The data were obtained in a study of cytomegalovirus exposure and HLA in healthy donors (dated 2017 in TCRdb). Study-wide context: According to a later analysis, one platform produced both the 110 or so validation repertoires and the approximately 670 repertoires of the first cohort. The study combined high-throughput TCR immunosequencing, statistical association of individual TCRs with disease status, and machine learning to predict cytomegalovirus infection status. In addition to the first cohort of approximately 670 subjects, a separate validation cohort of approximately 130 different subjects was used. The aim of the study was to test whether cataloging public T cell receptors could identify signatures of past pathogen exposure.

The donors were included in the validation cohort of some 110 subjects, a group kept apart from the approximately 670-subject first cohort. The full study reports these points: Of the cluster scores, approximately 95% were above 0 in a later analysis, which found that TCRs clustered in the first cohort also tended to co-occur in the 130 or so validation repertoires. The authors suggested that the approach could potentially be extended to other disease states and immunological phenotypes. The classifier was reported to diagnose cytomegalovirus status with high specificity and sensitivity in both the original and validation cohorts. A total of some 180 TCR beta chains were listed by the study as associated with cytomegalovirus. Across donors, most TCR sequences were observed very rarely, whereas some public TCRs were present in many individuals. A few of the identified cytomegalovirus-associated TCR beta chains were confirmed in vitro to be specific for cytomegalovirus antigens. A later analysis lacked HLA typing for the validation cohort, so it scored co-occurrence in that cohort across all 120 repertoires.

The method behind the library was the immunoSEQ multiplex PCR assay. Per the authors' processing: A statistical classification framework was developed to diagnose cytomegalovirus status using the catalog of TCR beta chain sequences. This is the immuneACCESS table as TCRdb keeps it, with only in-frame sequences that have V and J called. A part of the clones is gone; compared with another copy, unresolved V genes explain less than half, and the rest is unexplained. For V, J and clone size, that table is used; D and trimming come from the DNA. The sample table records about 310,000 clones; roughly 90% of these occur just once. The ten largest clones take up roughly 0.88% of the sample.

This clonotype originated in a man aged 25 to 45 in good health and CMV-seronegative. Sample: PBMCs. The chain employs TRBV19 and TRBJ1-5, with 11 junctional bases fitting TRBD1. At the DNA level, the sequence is TGTGCCAGTAGGGGTGGACAGGGGGCGAAGAATCAGCCCCAGCATTTT. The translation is CASRGGQGAKNQPQHF.